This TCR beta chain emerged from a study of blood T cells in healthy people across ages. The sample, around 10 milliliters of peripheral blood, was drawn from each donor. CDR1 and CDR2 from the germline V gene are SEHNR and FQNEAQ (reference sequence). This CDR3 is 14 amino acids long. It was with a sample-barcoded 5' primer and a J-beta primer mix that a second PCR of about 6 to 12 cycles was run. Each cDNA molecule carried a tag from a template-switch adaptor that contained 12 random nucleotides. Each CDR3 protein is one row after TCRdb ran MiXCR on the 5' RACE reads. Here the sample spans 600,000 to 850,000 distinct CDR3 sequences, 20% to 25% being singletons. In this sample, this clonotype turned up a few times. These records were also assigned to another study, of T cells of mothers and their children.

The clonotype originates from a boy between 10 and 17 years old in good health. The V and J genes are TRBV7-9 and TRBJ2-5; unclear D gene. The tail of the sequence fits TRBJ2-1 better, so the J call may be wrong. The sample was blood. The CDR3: CASSLSDGHNEQFF. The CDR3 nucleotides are TGTGCCAGCAGCTTGTCCGACGGACACAATGAGCAGTTCTTC.